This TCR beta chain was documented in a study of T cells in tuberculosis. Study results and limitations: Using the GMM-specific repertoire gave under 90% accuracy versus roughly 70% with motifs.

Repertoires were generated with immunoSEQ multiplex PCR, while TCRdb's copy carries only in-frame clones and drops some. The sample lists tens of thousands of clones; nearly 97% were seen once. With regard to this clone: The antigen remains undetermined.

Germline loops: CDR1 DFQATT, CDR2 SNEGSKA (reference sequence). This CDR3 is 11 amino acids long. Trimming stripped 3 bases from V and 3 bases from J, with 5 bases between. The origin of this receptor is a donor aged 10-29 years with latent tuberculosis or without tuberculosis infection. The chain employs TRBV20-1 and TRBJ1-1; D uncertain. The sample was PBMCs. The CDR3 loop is CSASPDTEAFF. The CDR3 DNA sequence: TGCAGTGCTAGTCCGGACACTGAAGCTTTCTTT.